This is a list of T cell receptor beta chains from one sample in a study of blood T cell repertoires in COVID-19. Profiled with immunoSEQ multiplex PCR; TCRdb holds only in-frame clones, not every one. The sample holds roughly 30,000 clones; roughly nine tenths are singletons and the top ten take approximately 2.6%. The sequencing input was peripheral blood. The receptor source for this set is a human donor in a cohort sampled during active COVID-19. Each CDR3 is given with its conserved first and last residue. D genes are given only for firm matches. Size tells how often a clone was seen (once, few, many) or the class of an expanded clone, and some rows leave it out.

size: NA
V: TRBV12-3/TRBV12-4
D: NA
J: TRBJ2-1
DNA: TGTGCCAGCAGCACCGGGACCTACAATGAGCAGTTCTTC
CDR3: CASSTGTYNEQFF

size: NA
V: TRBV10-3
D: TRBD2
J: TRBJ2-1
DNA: TGTGCCATCAGTGAGCTTGGGGGGGGGTACAATGAGCAGTTCTTC
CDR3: CAISELGGGYNEQFF

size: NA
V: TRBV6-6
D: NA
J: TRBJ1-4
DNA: TGTGCCAGCACCAAGACGGAGACAACTAATGAAAAACTGTTTTTT
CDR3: CASTKTETTNEKLFF

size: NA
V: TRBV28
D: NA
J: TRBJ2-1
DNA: TGTGCCAGCAGTCTGGGACTTGGGGAATCCTACAATGAGCAGTTCTTC
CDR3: CASSLGLGESYNEQFF

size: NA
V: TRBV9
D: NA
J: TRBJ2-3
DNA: TGTGCCAGCAGCCCTCAACTAGGTATAAATACGCAGTATTTT
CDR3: CASSPQLGINTQYF

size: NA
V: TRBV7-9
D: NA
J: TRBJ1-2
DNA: TGTGCCAGCAGCCCGGGGAGATTTGGCTATGGCTACACCTTC
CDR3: CASSPGRFGYGYTF

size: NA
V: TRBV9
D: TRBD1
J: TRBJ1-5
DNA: TGTGCCAGCAGCGTAGGACAGGGAGGCAATCAGCCCCAGCATTTT
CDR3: CASSVGQGGNQPQHF

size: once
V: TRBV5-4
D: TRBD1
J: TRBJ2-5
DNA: TGTGCCAGCAGACCCGGGACAGGGGGCTGGGAGACCCAGTACTTC
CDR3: CASRPGTGGWETQYF

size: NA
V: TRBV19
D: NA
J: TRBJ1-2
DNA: TGTGCCAGTAGGCGGACGGGCACAGGGTATGGCTACACCTTC
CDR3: CASRRTGTGYGYTF

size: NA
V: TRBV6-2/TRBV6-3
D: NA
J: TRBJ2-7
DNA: TGTGCCAGCAGTTACCTGGGACTTTCCTACGAGCAGTACTTC
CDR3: CASSYLGLSYEQYF

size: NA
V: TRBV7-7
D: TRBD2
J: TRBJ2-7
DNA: TGTGCTAGCAGCTTAGCCCCGAGCGGGGGCACCGAGCAGTACTTC
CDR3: CASSLAPSGGTEQYF

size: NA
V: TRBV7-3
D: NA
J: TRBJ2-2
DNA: TGTGCCAGCAGGACAGACGCGAACACCGGGGAGCTGTTTTTT
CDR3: CASRTDANTGELFF

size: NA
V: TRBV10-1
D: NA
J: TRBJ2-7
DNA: TGCGCCCCCCAGGAGGGAGCCTACGAGCAGTACTTC
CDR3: CAPQEGAYEQYF

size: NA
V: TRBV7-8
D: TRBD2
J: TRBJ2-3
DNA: TGTGCCAGCAGCCCTTATAGCGGAGCGGGGGGGCATGCAGATACGCAGTATTTT
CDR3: CASSPYSGAGGHADTQYF

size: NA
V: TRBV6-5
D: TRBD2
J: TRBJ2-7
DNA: TGTGCCAGCAGTTACTCTAGCGGGGGGTATTACGAGCAGTACTTC
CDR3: CASSYSSGGYYEQYF

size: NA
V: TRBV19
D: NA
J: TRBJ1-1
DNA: TGTGCCAGTAGTATGGCAGGGCGGAACACTGAAGCTTTCTTT
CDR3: CASSMAGRNTEAFF

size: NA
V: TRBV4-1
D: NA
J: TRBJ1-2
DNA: TGCGCCAGCAGCCAAGTAAGGGGTGGCTACACCTTC
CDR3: CASSQVRGGYTF

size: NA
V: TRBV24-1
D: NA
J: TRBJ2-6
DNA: TGTGCCACCAGTGATTCGCAGGGCTCTGGGGCCAACGTCCTGACTTTC
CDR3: CATSDSQGSGANVLTF

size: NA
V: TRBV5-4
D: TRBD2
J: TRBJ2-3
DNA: TGTGCCAGCAGCAATCCGGGACTACGAACTAGCACAGATACGCAGTATTTT
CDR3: CASSNPGLRTSTDTQYF

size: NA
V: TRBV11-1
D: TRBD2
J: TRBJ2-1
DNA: TGTGCCAGCAGTTCTACTAGCGGATTTTACAATGAGCAGTTCTTC
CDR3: CASSSTSGFYNEQFF

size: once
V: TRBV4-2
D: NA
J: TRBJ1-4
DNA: TGTGCCAGCAGCCAAGAGGAGTCACCAGGGAATGAAAAACTGTTTTTT
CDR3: CASSQEESPGNEKLFF

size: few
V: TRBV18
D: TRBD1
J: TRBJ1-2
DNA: TGTGCCAGCTCACCGTCGACAGGGCCCAGAGTGAATGGCTACACCTTC
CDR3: CASSPSTGPRVNGYTF

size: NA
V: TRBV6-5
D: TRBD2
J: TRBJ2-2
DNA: TGTGCCAGCCGCTCCGGGAGGGAGGGAACCGGGGAGCTGTTTTTT
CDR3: CASRSGREGTGELFF

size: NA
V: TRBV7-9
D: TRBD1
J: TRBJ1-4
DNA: TGTGCCAGCAGCCAGAGGGGTGGGACAGGGAACGAAAAACTGTTTTTT
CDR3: CASSQRGGTGNEKLFF

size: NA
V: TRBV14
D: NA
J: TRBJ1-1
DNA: TGTGCCAGCAGTGAAAACTTCCCGGGGAGGGCTTTCTTT
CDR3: CASSENFPGRAFF

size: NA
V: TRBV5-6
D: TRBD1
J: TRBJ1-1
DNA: TGTGCCAGCAGCTCACAAATGACAGGGATGAGCACTGAAGCTTTCTTT
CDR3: CASSSQMTGMSTEAFF

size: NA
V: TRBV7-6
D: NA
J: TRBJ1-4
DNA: TGTGCCAGCAGCCCTCGGCCTCCACCGGGACAAGGATCGGAAAAACTGTTTTTT
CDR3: CASSPRPPPGQGSEKLFF

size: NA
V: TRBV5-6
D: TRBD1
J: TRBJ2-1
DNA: TGTGCCAGCAGCTGGGGACAGGGGGGAAATGAGCAGTTCTTC
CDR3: CASSWGQGGNEQFF

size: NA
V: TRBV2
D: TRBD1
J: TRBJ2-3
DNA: TGTGCCAGCATATCGGGACAGGGCGATATTAGCACAGATACGCAGTATTTT
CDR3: CASISGQGDISTDTQYF

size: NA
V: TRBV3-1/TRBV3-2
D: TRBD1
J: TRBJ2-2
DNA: TGTGCCAGCAGCCCGACAGGGATGGGGACCGGGGAGCTGTTTTTT
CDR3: CASSPTGMGTGELFF

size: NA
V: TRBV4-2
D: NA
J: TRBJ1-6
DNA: TGTGCCAGCAGCCAAGGGGGCAGCGCTAATTCACCCCTCCACTTT
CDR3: CASSQGGSANSPLHF

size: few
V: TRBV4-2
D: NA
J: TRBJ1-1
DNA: TGTGCCAGCAGCCAAGATTTTACAGTGAACACTGAAGCTTTCTTT
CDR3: CASSQDFTVNTEAFF

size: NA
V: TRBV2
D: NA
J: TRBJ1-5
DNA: TGTGCCAGCACGGTGGGAGAAGGCAATCAGCCCCAGCATTTT
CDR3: CASTVGEGNQPQHF

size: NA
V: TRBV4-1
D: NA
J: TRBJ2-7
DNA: TGCGCCAGCAGCCAAGTTAGGCTAGCGTCCTACGAGCAGTACTTC
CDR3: CASSQVRLASYEQYF

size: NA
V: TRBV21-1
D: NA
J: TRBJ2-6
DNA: TGTGCCAGCAGCAAAGAAGAGACAGGGAAGGTCTCAGCCAACGTCCTGACTTTC
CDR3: CASSKEETGKVSANVLTF

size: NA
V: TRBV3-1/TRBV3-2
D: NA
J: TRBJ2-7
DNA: TGTGCCAGCAGCCAGGGCCAGACCGGGAGTCTAGTTCTTTCCTACGAGCAGTACTTC
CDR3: CASSQGQTGSLVLSYEQYF

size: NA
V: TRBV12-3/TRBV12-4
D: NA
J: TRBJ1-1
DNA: TGTGCCAGCAGTTTAATGGGGACACCTCCTGCTTTCTTT
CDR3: CASSLMGTPPAFF

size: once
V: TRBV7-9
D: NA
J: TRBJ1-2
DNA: TGTGCCAGCAGCTTAGAGACAGCCAACTATGGCTACACCTTC
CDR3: CASSLETANYGYTF

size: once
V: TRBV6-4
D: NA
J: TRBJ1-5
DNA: TGTGCCAGCAGCCTCTATTTGAGCGGTCAGCCCCAGCATTTT
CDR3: CASSLYLSGQPQHF

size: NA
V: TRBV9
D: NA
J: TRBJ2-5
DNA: TGTGCCAGCAGCGTAGCGGGGAAAGAGACCCAGTACTTC
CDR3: CASSVAGKETQYF

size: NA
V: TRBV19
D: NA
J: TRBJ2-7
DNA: TGTGCCAGTAGCCGATCTCAGGAATACGAGCAGTACTTC
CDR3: CASSRSQEYEQYF

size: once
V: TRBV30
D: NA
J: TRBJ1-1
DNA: TGTGCCTGGAGCTTTCAGGGGTCCACTGAAGCTTTCTTT
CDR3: CAWSFQGSTEAFF

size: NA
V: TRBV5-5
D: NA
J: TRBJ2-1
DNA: TGTGCCAGCAGCCCAAGATCAGGGGATGAGCAGTTCTTC
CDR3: CASSPRSGDEQFF

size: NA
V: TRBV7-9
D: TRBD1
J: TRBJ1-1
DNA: TGTGCCAGCAGCCCGACAGGGGTGAACACTGAAGCTTTCTTT
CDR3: CASSPTGVNTEAFF

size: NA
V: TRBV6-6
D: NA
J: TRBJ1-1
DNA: TGTGCCAGCAGTTACTCGAAGAGCACTGAAGCTTTCTTT
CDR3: CASSYSKSTEAFF

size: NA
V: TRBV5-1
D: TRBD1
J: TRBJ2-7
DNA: TGCGCCAGCAGCTTAGGGGGCTCAACCTACGAGCAGTACTTC
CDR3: CASSLGGSTYEQYF

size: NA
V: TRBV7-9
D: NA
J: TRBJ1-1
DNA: TGTGCCAGCAGCTCCCCAGGAATTGAAGCTTTCTTT
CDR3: CASSSPGIEAFF

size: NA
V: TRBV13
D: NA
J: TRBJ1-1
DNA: TGTGCCAGCAGCATCGACAGAACTGAAGCTTTCTTT
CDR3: CASSIDRTEAFF

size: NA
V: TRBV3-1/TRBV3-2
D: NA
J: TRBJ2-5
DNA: TGTGCCAGCAGCCAAGGTTGCGTCCAAGAGACCCAGTACTTC
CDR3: CASSQGCVQETQYF

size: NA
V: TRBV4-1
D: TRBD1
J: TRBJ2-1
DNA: TGCGCCAGCAGCCAAGATTTAGGGACAGTTATTAGGGAGCAGTTCTTC
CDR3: CASSQDLGTVIREQFF

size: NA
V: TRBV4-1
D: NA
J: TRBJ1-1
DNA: TGCGCCAGCAGCCAAGGAGTAAGAGAGGCAGCTTTCTTT
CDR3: CASSQGVREAAFF

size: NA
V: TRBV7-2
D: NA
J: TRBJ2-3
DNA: TGTGCCAGCAGCTTGCGGGGTAATACGCAGTATTTT
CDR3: CASSLRGNTQYF

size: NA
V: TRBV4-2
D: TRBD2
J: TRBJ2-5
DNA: TGTGCCAGCAGCCAAGGCGGACTAGCGGGGGTGGAGACCCAGTACTTC
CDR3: CASSQGGLAGVETQYF

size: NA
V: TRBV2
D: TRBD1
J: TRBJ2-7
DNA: TGTGCCAGCACCCGGGACAGGGTATCCGAGCAGTACTTC
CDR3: CASTRDRVSEQYF

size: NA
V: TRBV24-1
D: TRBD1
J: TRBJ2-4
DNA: TGTGCCACCAGTGAGGGACAGGGGTCCAAAAACATTCAGTACTTC
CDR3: CATSEGQGSKNIQYF